Below are 24 T cell receptor beta chains sequenced from a single sample in a study of shared clonotypes between healthy human individuals. Profiling relied on immunoSEQ multiplex PCR, and the TCRdb table lists in-frame clones only, not all of them. Of roughly 850,000 clones listed, 96% are singletons. The naive CD8 fraction comprised CD45RO-negative cells positively selected for CCR7 and excluded terminally differentiated effector memory CD45RA+ cells. The sequenced material came from naive CD8+ T cells sorted from blood. The receptor source for this set is a man aged 25 to 45 in good health.

The chain links TRBV28 to TRBJ2-3, with D unclear. With 2 bases removed from V and 0 bases from J, the gap between germline ends came to 18 bases. The CDR3 is made up of 18 amino acids. The V gene's germline CDR1 is MDHEN and CDR2 SYDVKM. The CDR3 spells CASSLIEIRRVSTDTQYF. The CDR3 DNA follows: TGTGCCAGCAGTTTAATAGAGATAAGGCGAGTCAGCACAGATACGCAGTATTTT.

This rearrangement joins TRBV4-1 to TRBJ1-1; no clear D. The CDR3 is 15 residues long. V shed 0 bases and J shed 1 base, with 9 bases lying between them. The V gene's germline CDR1 is MGHRA and CDR2 YSYEKL. CDR3 nucleotide sequence: TGCGCCAGCAGCCAAGAATGGCAGGCGAACACTGAAGCTTTCTTT. Its protein is CASSQEWQANTEAFF.

The chain recombines TRBV9 with TRBJ2-3; TRBD2 matches 11 bases. Germline trimming cut 6 bases from V and 6 bases from J; bases unmatched to any gene: 6. This CDR3 is 14 amino acids long. Germline V gives CDR1 SGDLS, CDR2 YYNGEE. Here the CDR3 reads CASNSGRATDTQYF. The CDR3 DNA sequence: TGTGCCAGCAATAGCGGGAGGGCCACGGATACGCAGTATTTT.

In regard to this clone: Different DNA sequences within this sample yield the same CDR3. V and J are TRBV9 and TRBJ2-2, with no clear D. V was cut by 2 bases and J by 5 bases, with 4 bases left in between. The CDR3 is made up of 12 amino acids. Per germline, CDR1 SGDLS and CDR2 YYNGEE. CDR3 residues: CASSVGTGELFF. The CDR3 DNA is TGTGCCAGCAGCGTGGGTACCGGGGAGCTGTTTTTT.

The chain uses TRBV9 and TRBJ2-5; TRBD1 matches at 12 bases. There are 16 residues in the CDR3. With V trimmed by 3 bases and J by 5 bases, 8 bases remained unmatched. The germline gives CDR1 SGDLS, CDR2 YYNGEE. The DNA of the CDR3 is TGTGCCAGCAGCGCCGGGACAGGGGGCTATGGGGAGACCCAGTACTTC. This sequence encodes CASSAGTGGYGETQYF.

For the CDR3, the DNA is TGTGCCAGCAACCCCCCAGGCGGGGAGCTGTTTTTT. Its protein is CASNPPGGELFF. The chain recombines TRBV6-5 with TRBJ2-2; D gene unclear. V was clipped by 7 bases and J by 7 bases, with 10 bases between them. Germline CDR1 is MNHEY and CDR2 is SVGAGI. This CDR3 contains 12 residues.

V gene TRBV9 combines with J gene TRBJ2-3; D is undetermined. V lost 3 bases to trimming and J lost 6 bases, with 11 bases between them. The CDR3 runs 13 residues. CDR1 and CDR2 from the germline V gene are SGDLS and YYNGEE. The CDR3 region is CASSDPNSDTQYF. CDR3 in DNA: TGTGCCAGCAGCGACCCCAACTCTGATACGCAGTATTTT.

The chain has TRBV19 and TRBJ1-2, with TRBD1 as a possible D gene (6 bases). V was clipped by 3 bases and J by 3 bases, with 11 bases between them. The CDR3 sequence is 14 residues long. Looked up from germline, CDR1 is LNHDA and CDR2 is SQIVND (reference sequence). CDR3: CASSIMGQDYGYTF. The CDR3 nucleotides read TGTGCCAGTAGTATCATGGGACAAGACTATGGCTACACCTTC.

The CDR3 is CASSSNRVPSSYNEQFF. The CDR3 DNA is TGTGCCAGCAGCTCAAACCGGGTGCCCTCCTCCTACAATGAGCAGTTCTTC. The rearrangement links TRBV7-9 to TRBJ2-1; D uncertain. The CDR3 loop spans 17 amino acids. Germline CDR1 reads SEHNR; CDR2 reads FQNEAQ (reference sequence). Trimming removed 4 bases at V and 0 bases at J, with 16 bases between.

J is TRBJ2-1 and V is TRBV10-3; no clear D. Deletions cut 2 bases from V and 8 bases from J, with 7 bases between. In germline, CDR1 is ENHRY, CDR2 SYGVKD. This CDR3 region has 12 residues. CDR3 region: CAISEEQHEQFF. The CDR3 region has the DNA TGTGCCATCAGTGAGGAGCAGCATGAGCAGTTCTTC.

The rearrangement joins TRBV4-3 to TRBJ2-7; 9 positions agree with TRBD2. Germline V CDR1 and CDR2: LGHNA, YSLEER. Trimming removed 0 bases from V and 6 bases from J; junction bases left unmatched: 21. The CDR3 is 20 residues long. The CDR3 is CASSQDDYRGREGPFGEQYF. The CDR3 DNA is TGCGCCAGCAGCCAAGATGACTACCGGGGGCGGGAGGGCCCTTTTGGCGAGCAGTACTTC.

The CDR3 DNA reads as TGTGCCAGCAGCTTCCACCCCAGCGACGGGAGGAACGAGCAGTACTTC. Amino acid sequence: CASSFHPSDGRNEQYF. The chain couples TRBV7-9 to TRBJ2-7; 7 bases match TRBD2. Germline V lookup: CDR1 SEHNR, CDR2 FQNEAQ (reference sequence). V shed 3 bases, J shed 5 bases, and the junction held 13 bases outside the gene matches. This CDR3 spans 16 amino acids.

On this clone: The junction departs from the called germline gene at one end, perhaps through a read error. The J gene is TRBJ2-7, the V gene TRBV7-8; 12 nucleotides align to TRBD1. CDR3 length: 16 residues. In germline, CDR1 is SGHVS, CDR2 FQNEAQ. The CDR3 DNA reads TGTGCCAGCAGCTTAGTCGGGACAGGGGGCTCCCACGAGCAGTACTTC. Translated, it gives CASSLVGTGGSHEQYF.

This CDR3 reads CASRVSGSPYEQYF. DNA of the CDR3: TGTGCCAGCAGAGTAAGCGGGAGCCCATACGAGCAGTACTTC. The gene calls are TRBV7-8 and TRBJ2-7; 8 nucleotides match TRBD2. This CDR3 region has 14 residues. J lost 4 bases, V lost 6 bases, and 8 bases had no gene match. The V gene's germline CDR1 is SGHVS and CDR2 FQNEAQ.

This chain connects TRBV27 to TRBJ2-7; maybe TRBD2 (5 bases). The germline V gene encodes CDR1 MNHEY and CDR2 SMNVEV (reference sequence). The CDR3 is made up of 13 amino acids. V was clipped by 2 bases and J by 3 bases, with 8 bases between them. The CDR3 loop is CASSLTEDYEQYF. As DNA, the CDR3 is TGTGCCAGCAGTTTAACGGAGGACTACGAGCAGTACTTC.

The chain links TRBV6-6 to TRBJ2-5; no firm D call. Germline-derived CDR1 and CDR2 are MNHNY and SVGAGI (reference sequence). The CDR3 length is 11 residues. The germline V and J ends were trimmed by 10 bases and 5 bases, with 11 bases remaining between them. The CDR3 reads CATIYRETQYF. CDR3 DNA: TGTGCCACCATATATCGGGAGACCCAGTACTTC.

This clone was seen only once. The CDR3 sequence: CASSSWTGGIGGLNNEQFF. The CDR3 DNA reads TGTGCCAGCAGCAGTTGGACAGGGGGCATTGGCGGGCTTAACAATGAGCAGTTCTTC. The chain recombines TRBV2 with TRBJ2-1, with TRBD1 matching over 11 bases. V was clipped by 6 bases and J by 5 bases; unmatched bases: 18. Germline V gene data show CDR1 as SNHLY and CDR2 as FYNNEI. This CDR3 is 19 amino acids long.

In this sample, this clone turned up once. This may be a read error: a much more frequent sequence differs by one nucleotide. This CDR3 is also generated by other DNA sequences in the sample. The chain uses TRBV4-3 and TRBJ2-2; D not resolved. This CDR3 contains 13 residues. Germline CDR1 LGHNA, CDR2 YSLEER. With 0 bases removed from V and 7 bases from J, the gap between germline ends came to 6 bases. The CDR3: CASSQDWGGELFF. CDR3 sequence (DNA): TGCGCCAGCAGCCAAGATTGGGGCGGGGAGCTGTTTTTT.

CDR3 amino acids: CASSNPASSYEQYF. In nucleotides, the CDR3 is TGTGCCAGCAGCAATCCAGCAAGCTCCTACGAGCAGTACTTC. This chain connects TRBV25-1 to TRBJ2-5; D gene unclear. Matching the DNA end better, TRBJ2-7 makes the J call doubtful. The CDR3 is made up of 14 amino acids. Germline CDR1 is MGHDK and CDR2 is SYGVNS.

This clone was counted once. The CDR3 region is CAWGVGAGYEQYF. CDR3 DNA: TGTGCCTGGGGAGTCGGGGCTGGCTACGAGCAGTACTTC. V and J are TRBV30 and TRBJ2-7; D may correspond to TRBD1 or TRBD2 (5 bases each). This CDR3 has 13 amino acids. The germline V gene encodes CDR1 GTSNPN and CDR2 SVGIG (reference sequence). The V and J ends lost 5 bases and 3 bases respectively, with 14 bases between them.

V is TRBV4-1 and J is TRBJ2-1; 10 bases fit TRBD1. The trim removed 1 base at V and 10 bases at J, leaving 13 bases unmatched. Germline lookup yields CDR1 MGHRA and CDR2 YSYEKL. The CDR3 is 17 residues long. The CDR3 is CASSQGLGTGVRDEQFF. The CDR3 nucleotides are TGCGCCAGCAGCCAAGGCCTTGGGACAGGGGTTAGAGACGAGCAGTTCTTC.

Only one count was recorded for this clone. The chain carries TRBV7-3 and TRBJ2-1, with TRBD2 matching over 14 bases. The length of the CDR3 is 17 residues. Germline trimming cut 5 bases from V and 3 bases from J; bases unmatched to any gene: 6. Germline CDR1 SGHTA, CDR2 FQGTGA. CDR3 sequence reads: CASSPGLAGEGYNEQFF. In nucleotides, the CDR3 is TGTGCCAGCAGCCCGGGACTAGCGGGAGAGGGCTACAATGAGCAGTTCTTC.

The chain links TRBV6-1 to TRBJ2-2; D not resolved. Trimming shortened V by 2 bases and J by 7 bases, and 14 bases separated the two germline ends. The CDR3 sequence is 15 residues long. CDR1 is MNHNS and CDR2 is SASEGT in the germline V gene. CDR3: CASSETILSGGELFF. CDR3 sequence (DNA): TGTGCCAGCAGTGAAACGATACTCTCGGGCGGGGAGCTGTTTTTT.

V and J are TRBV29-1 and TRBJ1-2; 10 bases match TRBD1. The CDR3 contains 16 residues. Germline trimming cut 4 bases from V and 4 bases from J; bases unmatched to any gene: 12. Germline V lookup: CDR1 SQVTM, CDR2 ANQGSEA. The CDR3 coding sequence is TGCAGCGTTGTAGCCGGGGACAGGGGTGCGAGCTATGGCTACACCTTC. Protein sequence: CSVVAGDRGASYGYTF.